This is a list of T cell receptor beta chains from one sample in a study of response to subunit inactivated influenza vaccine. TCRdb used MiXCR to reprocess the RT-PCR reads, holding one entry per CDR3 protein. This repertoire shows fewer than 550,000 distinct CDR3 sequences, 25% found once; its top ten account for 1.5% to 2%. The specimen was CD4+ T cells sorted from PBMCs, collected 5 days after vaccination. The receptors were sampled from a man in his fifties or sixties who received an inactivated influenza vaccine. CDR3s include the opening cysteine and the closing phenylalanine or tryptophan. The D gene is left open where the match is weak. Not all rows give a size; the values are once, few, many and, for expanded clones, a class.

D	J	V	size	DNA	CDR3
TRBD1	TRBJ1-2	TRBV7-9	many	TGTGCCAGCAGCCCAGGGGGCGCATTAAACTATGGCTACACCTTC	CASSPGGALNYGYTF
-	TRBJ1-2	TRBV6-4	-	TGTGCCAGCAGTGACCCCCGGGCGGGAGGCTACACCTTC	CASSDPRAGGYTF
TRBD2	TRBJ2-3	TRBV20-1	few	TGCAGTGCTCGGACTAGCGGGACTGGTGGTGGGCAGTATTTT	CSARTSGTGGGQYF
-	TRBJ2-3	TRBV10-3	-	TGTGCCATCAGTGATGGGCCAGGGCTTACAGATACGCAGTATTTT	CAISDGPGLTDTQYF
-	TRBJ1-4	TRBV11-2	few	TGTGCCAGCAGCTTAGAGGGGACATGGAATGAAAAACTGTTTTTT	CASSLEGTWNEKLFF
TRBD1	TRBJ2-7	TRBV3-1	-	TGTGCCAGCAGCCAAACAGACAGGGGTTCATACGAGCAGTACTTC	CASSQTDRGSYEQYF
TRBD1	TRBJ2-1	TRBV20-1	few	TGCAGTGCTAGAGATCCCGACAGGGGTGGAAATGAGCAGTTCTTC	CSARDPDRGGNEQFF
TRBD1	TRBJ2-2	TRBV28	-	TGTGCCAGCAGTTTCGCCGGGACAGCGAACACCGGGGAGCTGTTTTTT	CASSFAGTANTGELFF
TRBD2	TRBJ2-3	TRBV7-6	once	TGTGCCAGCAGCTTAGCGCCCGGCGGGAGGACAGATACGCAGTATTTT	CASSLAPGGRTDTQYF
-	TRBJ2-1	TRBV18	-	TGTGCCAGCTCACCGCAAGGATTCAATGAGCAGTTCTTC	CASSPQGFNEQFF
-	TRBJ1-1	TRBV10-3	-	TGTGCCATCAGGGGACACACGAACACTGAAGCTTTCTTT	CAIRGHTNTEAFF
-	TRBJ2-1	TRBV7-2	-	TGTGCCAGCAGCCCCCGCCCCGGCGGTGGTGCTAATGAGCAGTTCTTC	CASSPRPGGGANEQFF
-	TRBJ2-2	TRBV10-1	few	TGCGCCAGCGCGGGTAACGGCCCCACCGGGGAGCTGTTTTTT	CASAGNGPTGELFF
-	TRBJ1-6	TRBV4-1	few	TGCGCCAGCAGCCCCGGACAGACTTATAATTCACCCCTCCACTTT	CASSPGQTYNSPLHF
TRBD2	TRBJ2-1	TRBV20-1	few	TGCAGTGCAAGACTAGCGGGGTCAAACAATGAGCAGTTCTTC	CSARLAGSNNEQFF
-	TRBJ2-1	TRBV12-3/TRBV12-4	-	TGTGCCAGCAGGACCCATGCTGAGCAGTTCTTC	CASRTHAEQFF
-	TRBJ2-2	TRBV12-3/TRBV12-4	few	TGTGCCAGCCGACTACAGGGAAGAGACACCGGGGAGCTGTTTTTT	CASRLQGRDTGELFF
-	TRBJ2-1	TRBV24-1	-	TGTGCCACCAGTGATTTGGGGGGGATCGGGAATGAGCAGTTCTTC	CATSDLGGIGNEQFF
TRBD1	TRBJ2-5	TRBV4-3	few	TGCGCCAGCAGCCAAGAGTCGAACAGGGGAGAGACCCAGTACTTC	CASSQESNRGETQYF
-	TRBJ2-3	TRBV7-2	-	TGTGCCAGCAGCTCAAGCCTCACAGATACGCAGTATTTT	CASSSSLTDTQYF
-	TRBJ2-7	TRBV4-2	few	TGTGCCAGCAGCCAAGAGACGGGTCGAGTTGGCGAGCAGTACTTC	CASSQETGRVGEQYF
-	TRBJ1-6	TRBV9	few	TGTGCCAGCAGCGTAGCCTACGGTAATTCACCCCTCCACTTT	CASSVAYGNSPLHF
TRBD2	TRBJ2-2	TRBV11-2	few	TGTGCCAGCAGGCTATTTGGCGGGAGGGCCCGCGGGGAGCTGTTTTTT	CASRLFGGRARGELFF
-	TRBJ2-1	TRBV6-2/TRBV6-3	-	TGTGCCAGCGGGATGCCTATCTCACTAAGCTCCTACAATGAGCAGTTCTTC	CASGMPISLSSYNEQFF
-	TRBJ2-1	TRBV7-6	-	TGTGCCAGCAGCTCAATCGGTAGGGGGGCCTCCTACAATGAGCAGTTCTTC	CASSSIGRGASYNEQFF
-	TRBJ2-7	TRBV6-5	-	TGTGCCAGCAGTTACTCGAGCAGTTCCTACGAGCAGTACTTC	CASSYSSSSYEQYF
-	TRBJ2-2	TRBV20-1	-	TGCAGTGCTAAGGACTCCGGAAGGTCCGGGGAGCTGTTTTTT	CSAKDSGRSGELFF
TRBD2	TRBJ2-1	TRBV5-5	few	TGTGCCAGCAGCTTGCGCCTTAGCGGGTCCTACAATGAGCAGTTCTTC	CASSLRLSGSYNEQFF
TRBD1	TRBJ2-2	TRBV5-1	-	TGCGCCAGCAGCCACAGGGGCACCGGGGAGCTGTTTTTT	CASSHRGTGELFF
-	TRBJ2-2	TRBV7-2	few	TGTGCCAGCAGTCAAAACACAGGGAACACCGGGGAGCTGTTTTTT	CASSQNTGNTGELFF
TRBD2	TRBJ2-3	TRBV10-3	few	TGTGCCATCAGTGATGGGACTAGCGGGGCGATTAGCACAGATACGCAGTATTTT	CAISDGTSGAISTDTQYF
-	TRBJ2-7	TRBV5-1	many	TGCGCCAGCAGCTTGGACGGGCATGGTACCGAGCAGTACTTC	CASSLDGHGTEQYF
TRBD1	TRBJ1-4	TRBV6-1	-	TGTGCCAGCAGTGAGCAGGGGAGGGGGCATGAAGGGGAACTGTTTTTT	CASSEQGRGHEGELFF
-	TRBJ2-1	TRBV11-1	-	TGTGCCAGCAGCTCGGGACTGATCTTCAATGAGCAGTTCTTC	CASSSGLIFNEQFF
TRBD2	TRBJ2-1	TRBV5-1	-	TGCGCCAGCAGCTTTCGCCAATCTAGCGGGAGGATGTACAATGAGCAGTTCTTC	CASSFRQSSGRMYNEQFF
-	TRBJ2-3	TRBV9	-	TGTGCCAGCAGCGTAGGCCGACTACCTTCTAGCACAGATACGCAGTATTTT	CASSVGRLPSSTDTQYF
-	TRBJ2-2	TRBV11-3	few	TGTGCCAGCAGCTTAGCGGGACATCTCAACACCGGGGAGCTGTTTTTT	CASSLAGHLNTGELFF
TRBD2	TRBJ2-3	TRBV10-3	-	TGTGCCATCACCCGGACTAGCGACGGGTCTCAGTATTTT	CAITRTSDGSQYF
-	TRBJ2-5	TRBV29-1	-	TGCAGCGTTGAAAGGGTGGAGACCCAGTACTTC	CSVERVETQYF
-	TRBJ2-3	TRBV10-3	few	TGTGCCATCAGACAACAGGGTAGAGATGGGGATACGCAGTATTTT	CAIRQQGRDGDTQYF
TRBD1	TRBJ2-5	TRBV7-2	-	TGTGCCAGCAGCTACAGACAGGGCAAACAAGAGACCCAGTACTTC	CASSYRQGKQETQYF
-	TRBJ2-5	TRBV15	-	TGTGCCACCAGCACAGGGAGTGTCGAGACCCAGTACTTC	CATSTGSVETQYF
-	TRBJ2-1	TRBV24-1	-	TGTGCCACCAGTGATAACCGGGGGCCTTACAATGAGCAGTTCTTC	CATSDNRGPYNEQFF
TRBD2	TRBJ2-1	TRBV20-1	few	TGCAGTGCTAGGGTTAGCGGGAGGGCGACGAATGAGCAGTTCTTC	CSARVSGRATNEQFF
-	TRBJ2-1	TRBV5-1	-	TGCGCCAGCAGCCCCATGGGCGGGACAGAGTACAATGAGCAGTTCTTC	CASSPMGGTEYNEQFF
TRBD1	TRBJ2-3	TRBV4-1	-	TGTGCCAGCAGCCCACAGGGGACAGATACGCAGTATTTT	CASSPQGTDTQYF
-	TRBJ2-4	TRBV15	-	TGTGCCACCAGCAGAGAACGAGGGACCAAAAACATTCAGTACTTC	CATSRERGTKNIQYF
TRBD2	TRBJ2-7	TRBV12-3/TRBV12-4	many	TGTGCCAGCACTCCTGGGCGGGGGGTCTACGAGCAGTACTTC	CASTPGRGVYEQYF
TRBD1	TRBJ2-5	TRBV5-1	-	TGCGCCAGCAGCTGGACGGGACAGGGGTCAGAGACCCAGTACTTC	CASSWTGQGSETQYF